This is a list of T cell receptor beta chains from one sample in a study of blood T cell repertoires in COVID-19. The method was immunoSEQ multiplex PCR; TCRdb's version includes in-frame clones alone and lacks a portion of them. The data contain about 230,000 clones, roughly 80% of them singletons. Sample: peripheral blood. Receptors were obtained from an elderly woman with acute or convalescent COVID-19. The CDR3 runs from the conserved cysteine through the conserved F or W.

CDR3 | J | V
CASSEGPSYNSPLHF | TRBJ1-6 | TRBV6-1
CASSFRQTGDTQYF | TRBJ2-3 | TRBV5-1
CASSQVPGAPTDTQYF | TRBJ2-3 | TRBV3-1/TRBV3-2
CATSRVRGAYEQYF | TRBJ2-7 | TRBV15
CASRPQGRAGNSPLHF | TRBJ1-6 | TRBV3-1/TRBV3-2
CASSLGSANTGEKLFF | TRBJ1-4 | TRBV11-3
CASSVAGAGNGELFF | TRBJ2-2 | TRBV9
CASSLTSGNKEGQYF | TRBJ2-7 | TRBV3-1/TRBV3-2
CASSESRFRGNEKLFF | TRBJ1-4 | TRBV25-1
CASRPDRGGQPQHF | TRBJ1-5 | TRBV5-4
CASSPQGASTDTQYF | TRBJ2-3 | TRBV13
CASRPGLQETQYF | TRBJ2-5 | TRBV19
CASSASTNTEAFF | TRBJ1-1 | TRBV7-9
CASSNEYRTGNQPQHF | TRBJ1-5 | TRBV5-1
CASSPPSGGDEQFF | TRBJ2-1 | TRBV18
CASSLEATGGVRTEAFF | TRBJ1-1 | TRBV5-1
CASSPPSGVNYGYTF | TRBJ1-2 | TRBV18
CASSSGDGEKLFF | TRBJ1-4 | TRBV5-1
CASMRTGGSGELFF | TRBJ2-2 | TRBV7-9
CASSLTDMNTEAFF | TRBJ1-1 | TRBV6-1
CASSPPGTGAIEAFF | TRBJ1-1 | TRBV14
CASRGAGRGRRQETQYF | TRBJ2-5 | TRBV7-2
CASSLDRGLGETQYF | TRBJ2-5 | TRBV7-8
CASSLYSGQGYSPLHF | TRBJ1-6 | TRBV3-1/TRBV3-2
CASSIAGTQHF | TRBJ1-5 | TRBV19
CASSLYSGQNQARQYF | TRBJ2-7 | TRBV5-1
CASSETGDSGNTIYF | TRBJ1-3 | TRBV19
CASSLTSSAGAGEQYF | TRBJ2-7 | TRBV11-3
CASSPRTSGLTDTQYF | TRBJ2-3 | TRBV5-1
CASGLMGPSTDTQYF | TRBJ2-3 | TRBV12-5
CASSYDRGGIAKNIQYF | TRBJ2-4 | TRBV7-9
CASSKTRDRATQYF | TRBJ2-3 | TRBV2
CASSFGLAGNNEQFF | TRBJ2-1 | TRBV5-4
CASSNAERNSPLHF | TRBJ1-6 | TRBV6-5
CASSKDRVPLGTEAFF | TRBJ1-1 | TRBV19
CASTGGGGQPQHF | TRBJ1-5 | TRBV6-5
CSVGGTGSSYEQYF | TRBJ2-7 | TRBV29-1
CASSQDEGDAETQYF | TRBJ2-5 | TRBV4-2
CASSQTGVETEAFF | TRBJ1-1 | TRBV6-2/TRBV6-3
CASLHGEKERKVTDTQYF | TRBJ2-3 | TRBV7-6
CASSPVTGDTEAFF | TRBJ1-1 | TRBV18
CASSFDTGGPYEQYF | TRBJ2-7 | TRBV5-1
CASSSRSHEQYF | TRBJ2-7 | TRBV6-5
CASDGRLQETQYF | TRBJ2-5 | TRBV7-2